This TCR beta chain was observed in a study of cytomegalovirus exposure and HLA in healthy donors. Overall study findings and caveats: Fewer N-insertions than the approximately 700-donor mean were reportedly shown by an Asian-associated ancestry cluster in a later analysis. There were three CMV-associated chains whose specificity for CMV antigens was confirmed in vitro.

The PCR ran on 60 Vbeta and 13 Jbeta primers. Here immunoSEQ multiplex PCR was the method, and the copy in TCRdb shows in-frame clones only, minus some. The sample carries around 150,000 clones, around 75% recorded once. Details on this clone: Antigen: not known.

This CDR3 is built from 16 residues. The germline V gene encodes CDR1 MDHEN and CDR2 SYDVKM. V was pared by 5 bases and J by 2 bases, with 8 bases of the junction left unmatched. Sequenced: PBMCs. This chain connects TRBV28 to TRBJ1-5, with TRBD1 matching over 8 bases. This receptor was obtained from a human donor in good health. CDR3 sequence (DNA): TGTGCCAGCAGTGGGGCAGGGGGCGCAGGCAATCAGCCCCAGCATTTT. Encoded protein: CASSGAGGAGNQPQHF.